This T cell receptor (beta chain) was captured by sequencing in a study of T-cell memory formation after mild COVID-19. Study-wide points: CM and EM subsets held most contracting CD4+ clones; EMRA held CD8+ ones. Clones that shrank (day 15 to 85) were balanced CD4/CD8, whereas later expanders leaned CD4+. Researchers could not confirm that second-wave clones peaking on day 37 targeted SARS-CoV-2. Several responding clones turned up in pre-infection memory, indicating that cross-reactive memory may have taken part.

Trimming removed 7 bases from V and 6 bases from J, with 16 bases in between. This CDR3 spans 14 amino acids. Via MiXCR, TCRdb re-called the 5' RACE reads, giving one row per CDR3 protein. In the table there are approximately 580,000 distinct CDR3 sequences, around 20% of which are singletons. Turning to this clonotype: As yet, its antigen is unknown.

The receptor comes from an adult woman who had mild COVID-19 (a few samples of this study predate the infection). Cell type and time point are not known. J is TRBJ2-4 and V is TRBV12-3 or TRBV12-4, with D perhaps TRBD1 (6 bases). The sample was PBMCs or a T cell subset sorted from them (not recorded which). CDR3 residues: CASIPGGRGNIQYF. The DNA of the CDR3 is TGTGCCAGCATCCCCGGCGGCAGGGGAAACATTCAGTACTTC.